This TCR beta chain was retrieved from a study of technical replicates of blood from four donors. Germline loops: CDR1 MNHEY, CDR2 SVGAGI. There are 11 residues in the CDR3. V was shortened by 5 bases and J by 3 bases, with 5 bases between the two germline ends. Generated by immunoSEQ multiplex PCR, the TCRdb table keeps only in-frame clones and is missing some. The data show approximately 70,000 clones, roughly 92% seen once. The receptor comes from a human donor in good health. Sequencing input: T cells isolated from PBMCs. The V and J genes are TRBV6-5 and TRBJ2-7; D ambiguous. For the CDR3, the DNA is TGTGCCAGCAGTCGACTCTACGAGCAGTACTTC. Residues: CASSRLYEQYF.